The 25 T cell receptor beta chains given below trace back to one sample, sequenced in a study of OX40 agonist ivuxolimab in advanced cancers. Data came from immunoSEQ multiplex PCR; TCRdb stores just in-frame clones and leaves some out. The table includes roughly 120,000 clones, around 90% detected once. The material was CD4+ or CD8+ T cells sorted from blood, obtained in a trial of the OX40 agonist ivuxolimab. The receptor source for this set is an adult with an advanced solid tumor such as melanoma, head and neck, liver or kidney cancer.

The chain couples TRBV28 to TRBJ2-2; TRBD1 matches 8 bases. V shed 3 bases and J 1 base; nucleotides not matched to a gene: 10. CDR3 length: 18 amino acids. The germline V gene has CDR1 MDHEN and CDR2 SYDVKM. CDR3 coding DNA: TGTGCCAGCAGTTTTCTCCCCCCGGGACAGGTGAACACCGGGGAGCTGTTTTTT. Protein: CASSFLPPGQVNTGELFF.

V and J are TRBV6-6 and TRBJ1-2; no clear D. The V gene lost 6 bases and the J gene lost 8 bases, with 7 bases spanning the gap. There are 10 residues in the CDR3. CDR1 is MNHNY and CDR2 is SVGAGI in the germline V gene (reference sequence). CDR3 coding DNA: TGTGCCAGCAGCGACCAGGGCTACACCTTC. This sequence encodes CASSDQGYTF.

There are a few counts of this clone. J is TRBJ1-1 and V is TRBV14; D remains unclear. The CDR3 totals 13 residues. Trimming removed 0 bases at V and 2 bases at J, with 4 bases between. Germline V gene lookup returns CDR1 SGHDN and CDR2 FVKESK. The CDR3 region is CASSQETNTEAFF. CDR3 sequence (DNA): TGTGCCAGCAGCCAAGAGACTAACACTGAAGCTTTCTTT. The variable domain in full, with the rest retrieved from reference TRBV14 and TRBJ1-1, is EAGVTQFPSHSVIEKGQTVTLRCDPISGHDNLYWYRRVMGKEIKFLLHFVKESKQDESGMPNNRFLAERTGGTYSTLKVQPAELEDSGVYFCASSQETNTEAFFGQGTRLTVV.

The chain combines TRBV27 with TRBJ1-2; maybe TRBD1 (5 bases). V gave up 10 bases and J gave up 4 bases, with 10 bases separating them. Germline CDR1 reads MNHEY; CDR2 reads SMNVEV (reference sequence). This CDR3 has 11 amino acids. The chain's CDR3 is CAIRDRYGYTF. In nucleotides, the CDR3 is TGTGCCATCAGGGACCGCTATGGCTACACCTTC.

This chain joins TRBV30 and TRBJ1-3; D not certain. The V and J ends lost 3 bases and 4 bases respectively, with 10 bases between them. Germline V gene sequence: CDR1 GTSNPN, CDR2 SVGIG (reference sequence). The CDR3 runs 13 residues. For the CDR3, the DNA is TGTGCCTGGAGAGGCTCGGGGGGAAACACCATATATTTT. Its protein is CAWRGSGGNTIYF.

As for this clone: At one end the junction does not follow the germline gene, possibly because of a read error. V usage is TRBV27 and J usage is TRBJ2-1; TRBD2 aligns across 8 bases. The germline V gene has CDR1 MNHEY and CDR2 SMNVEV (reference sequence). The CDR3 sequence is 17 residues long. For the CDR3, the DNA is TGTGCCAGCGGTTTAGTAGCGGGACCCCTAGCAAACAATGAGCAGTTCTTC. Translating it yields CASGLVAGPLANNEQFF.

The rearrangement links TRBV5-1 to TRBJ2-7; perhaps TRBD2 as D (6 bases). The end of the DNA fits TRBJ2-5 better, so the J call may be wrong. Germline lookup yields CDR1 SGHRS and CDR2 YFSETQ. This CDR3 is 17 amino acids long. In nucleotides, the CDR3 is TGCGCCAGCAGCTTGGCCGGGGGACCACGAGGAGGAGAGACCCAGTACTTC. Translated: CASSLAGGPRGGETQYF.

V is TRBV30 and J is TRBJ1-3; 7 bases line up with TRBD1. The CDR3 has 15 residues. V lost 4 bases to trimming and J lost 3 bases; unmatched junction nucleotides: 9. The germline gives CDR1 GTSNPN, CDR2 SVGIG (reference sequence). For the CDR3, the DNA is TGTGCCTGGACTGGGCTCAGGGGGTTTGGAAACACCATATATTTT. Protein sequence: CAWTGLRGFGNTIYF.

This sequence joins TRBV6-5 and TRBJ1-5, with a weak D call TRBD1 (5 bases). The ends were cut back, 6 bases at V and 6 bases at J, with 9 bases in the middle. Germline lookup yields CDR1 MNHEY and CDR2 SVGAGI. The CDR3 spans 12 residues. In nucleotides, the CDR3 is TGTGCCAGCAGGCAGGGAGGTCAGCCCCAGCATTTT. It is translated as CASRQGGQPQHF.

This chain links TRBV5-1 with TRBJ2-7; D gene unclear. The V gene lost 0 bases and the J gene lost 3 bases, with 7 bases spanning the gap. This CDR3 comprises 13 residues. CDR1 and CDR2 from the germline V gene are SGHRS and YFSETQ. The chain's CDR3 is CASSLVTDYEQYF. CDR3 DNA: TGCGCCAGCAGCTTGGTGACGGACTACGAGCAGTACTTC.

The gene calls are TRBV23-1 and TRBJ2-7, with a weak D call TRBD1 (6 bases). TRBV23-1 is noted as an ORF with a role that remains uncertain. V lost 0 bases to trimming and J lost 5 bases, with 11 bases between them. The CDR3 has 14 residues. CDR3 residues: CASSQSRTADEQYF. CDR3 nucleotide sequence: TGCGCCAGCAGTCAATCGAGGACAGCCGACGAGCAGTACTTC.

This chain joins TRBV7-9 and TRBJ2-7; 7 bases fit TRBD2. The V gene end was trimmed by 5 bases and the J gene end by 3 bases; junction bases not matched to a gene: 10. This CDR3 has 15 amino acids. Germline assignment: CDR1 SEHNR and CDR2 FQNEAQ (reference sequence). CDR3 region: CASSPRGGTVYEQYF. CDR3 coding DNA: TGTGCCAGCAGCCCTCGCGGGGGAACGGTCTACGAGCAGTACTTC.

In nucleotides, the CDR3 is TGTGCCAGCAGCTTTGTTAGCGGGAGTGGTGAGACCCAGTACTTC. Translation gives CASSFVSGSGETQYF. V and J are TRBV7-6 and TRBJ2-5; 9 nucleotides align to TRBD2. This CDR3 is 15 amino acids long. The J segment lost 5 bases and the V segment lost 3 bases, leaving 7 bases of the junction unmatched. CDR1 is SGHVS and CDR2 is FNYEAQ in the germline V gene.

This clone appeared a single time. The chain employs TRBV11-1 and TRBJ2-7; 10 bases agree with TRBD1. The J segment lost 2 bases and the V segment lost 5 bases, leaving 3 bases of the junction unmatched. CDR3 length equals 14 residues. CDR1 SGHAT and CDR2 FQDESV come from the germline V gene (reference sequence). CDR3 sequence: CASSPGTGAYEQYF. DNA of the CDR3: TGTGCCAGCAGCCCCGGGACAGGGGCCTACGAGCAGTACTTC.

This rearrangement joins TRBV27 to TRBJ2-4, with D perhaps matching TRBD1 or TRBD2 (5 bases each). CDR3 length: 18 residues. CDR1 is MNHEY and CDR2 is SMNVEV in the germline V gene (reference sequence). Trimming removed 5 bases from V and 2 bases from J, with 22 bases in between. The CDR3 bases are TGTGCCAGCAGTCCCTCCTTTCCGGGACCCCTCACCAAAAACATTCAGTACTTC. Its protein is CASSPSFPGPLTKNIQYF.

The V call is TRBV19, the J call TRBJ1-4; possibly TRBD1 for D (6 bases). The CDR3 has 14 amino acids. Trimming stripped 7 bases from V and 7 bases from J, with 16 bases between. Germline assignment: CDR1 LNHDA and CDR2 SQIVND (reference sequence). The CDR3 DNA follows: TGTGCCAGTATTAAAGAAGGGGGGAGTGAAAAACTGTTTTTT. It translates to CASIKEGGSEKLFF.

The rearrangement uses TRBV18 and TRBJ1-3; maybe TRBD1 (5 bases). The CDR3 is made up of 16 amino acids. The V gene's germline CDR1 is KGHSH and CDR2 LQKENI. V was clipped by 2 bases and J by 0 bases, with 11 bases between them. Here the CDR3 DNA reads TGTGCCAGCTCACCAGGGACCCTGAGCTCTGGAAACACCATATATTTT. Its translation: CASSPGTLSSGNTIYF.

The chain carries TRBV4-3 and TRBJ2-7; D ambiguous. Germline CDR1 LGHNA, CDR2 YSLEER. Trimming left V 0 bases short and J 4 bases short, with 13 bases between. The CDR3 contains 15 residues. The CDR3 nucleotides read TGCGCCAGCAGCCAAGATCTTATTAGATCTTACGAGCAGTACTTC. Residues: CASSQDLIRSYEQYF.

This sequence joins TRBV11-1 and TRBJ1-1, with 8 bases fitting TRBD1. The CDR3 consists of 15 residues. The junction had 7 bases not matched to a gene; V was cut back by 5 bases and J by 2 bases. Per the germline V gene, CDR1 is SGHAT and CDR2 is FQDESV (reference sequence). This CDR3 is CASSRTGSVNTEAFF. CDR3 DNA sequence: TGTGCCAGCAGCCGGACAGGGAGCGTTAACACTGAAGCTTTCTTT.

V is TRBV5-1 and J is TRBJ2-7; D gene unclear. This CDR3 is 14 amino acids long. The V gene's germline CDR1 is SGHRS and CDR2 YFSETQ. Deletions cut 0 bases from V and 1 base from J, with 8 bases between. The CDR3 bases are TGCGCCAGCAGCTTGGATGGCAGATCCTACGAGCAGTACTTC. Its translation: CASSLDGRSYEQYF.

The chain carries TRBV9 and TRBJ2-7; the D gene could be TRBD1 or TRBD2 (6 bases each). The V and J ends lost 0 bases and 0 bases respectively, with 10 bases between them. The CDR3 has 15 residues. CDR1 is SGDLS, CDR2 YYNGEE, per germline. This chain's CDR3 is CASSVGGARSYEQYF. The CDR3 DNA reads TGTGCCAGCAGCGTAGGGGGGGCCCGCTCCTACGAGCAGTACTTC.

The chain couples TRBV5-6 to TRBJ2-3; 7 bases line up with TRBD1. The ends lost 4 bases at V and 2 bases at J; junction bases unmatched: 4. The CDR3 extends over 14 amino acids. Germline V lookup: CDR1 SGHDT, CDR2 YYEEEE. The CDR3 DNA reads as TGTGCCAGCAGCAGGGGGACAGCCACAGATACGCAGTATTTT. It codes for CASSRGTATDTQYF.

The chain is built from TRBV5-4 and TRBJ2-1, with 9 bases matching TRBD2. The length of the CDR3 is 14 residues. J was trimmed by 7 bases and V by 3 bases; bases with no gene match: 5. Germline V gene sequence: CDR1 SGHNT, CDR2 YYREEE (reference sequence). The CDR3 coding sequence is TGTGCCAGCAGCTCAGGACTAGCGATGAATGAGCAGTTCTTC. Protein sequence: CASSSGLAMNEQFF.

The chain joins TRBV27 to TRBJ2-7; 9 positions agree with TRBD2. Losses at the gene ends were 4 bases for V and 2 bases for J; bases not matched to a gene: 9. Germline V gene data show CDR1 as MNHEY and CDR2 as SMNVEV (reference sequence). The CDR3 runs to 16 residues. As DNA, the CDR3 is TGTGCCAGCAGTTCTTATAGCGGGAGTTTGACCTACGAGCAGTACTTC. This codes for CASSSYSGSLTYEQYF.

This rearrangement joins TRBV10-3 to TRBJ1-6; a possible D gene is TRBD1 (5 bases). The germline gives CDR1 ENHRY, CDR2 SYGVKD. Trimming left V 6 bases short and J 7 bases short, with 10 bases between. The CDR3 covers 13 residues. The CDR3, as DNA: TGTGCCATCAGCGCGGGGGACAATTCACCCCTCCACTTT. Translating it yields CAISAGDNSPLHF.